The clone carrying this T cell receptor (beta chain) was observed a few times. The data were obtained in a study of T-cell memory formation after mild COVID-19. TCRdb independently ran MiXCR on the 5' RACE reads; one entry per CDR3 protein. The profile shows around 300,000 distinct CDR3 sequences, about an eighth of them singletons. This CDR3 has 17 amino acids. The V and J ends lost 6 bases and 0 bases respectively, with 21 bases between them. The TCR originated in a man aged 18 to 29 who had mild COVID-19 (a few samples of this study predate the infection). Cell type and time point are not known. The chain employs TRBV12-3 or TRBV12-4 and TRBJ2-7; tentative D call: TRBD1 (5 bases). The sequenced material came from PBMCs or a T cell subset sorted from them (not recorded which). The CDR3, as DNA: TGTGCCAGCAGCCTCCTTCAGGGCCGACATAGCTCCTACGAGCAGTACTTC. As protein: CASSLLQGRHSSYEQYF.